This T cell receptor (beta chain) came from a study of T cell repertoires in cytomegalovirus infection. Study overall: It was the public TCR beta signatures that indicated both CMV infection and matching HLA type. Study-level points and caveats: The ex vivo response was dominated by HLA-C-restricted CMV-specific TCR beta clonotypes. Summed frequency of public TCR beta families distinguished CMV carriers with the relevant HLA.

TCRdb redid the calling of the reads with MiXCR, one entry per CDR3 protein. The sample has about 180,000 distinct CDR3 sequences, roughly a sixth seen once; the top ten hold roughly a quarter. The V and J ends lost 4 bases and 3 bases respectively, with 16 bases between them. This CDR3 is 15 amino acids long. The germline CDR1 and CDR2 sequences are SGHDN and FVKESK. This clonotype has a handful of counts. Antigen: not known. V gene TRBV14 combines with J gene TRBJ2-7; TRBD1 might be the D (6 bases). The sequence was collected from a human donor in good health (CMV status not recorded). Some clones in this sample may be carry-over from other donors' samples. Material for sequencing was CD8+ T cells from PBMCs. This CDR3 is CASSPETGLYYEQYF. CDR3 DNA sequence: TGTGCCAGCAGCCCTGAGACAGGCCTCTACTACGAGCAGTACTTC.